These T cell receptor beta chains were read from a single sample in a study of blood T cell repertoires in COVID-19. Clones were read by immunoSEQ multiplex PCR, and TCRdb kept only the in-frame ones, dropping some. Found here are over 150,000 clones, about 90% of them singletons; the top ten hold over 7%. Sequenced: PBMCs or T cells enriched from blood (not recorded which). The receptors were gathered from a woman aged 45 to 65 who had recovered from COVID-19. The conserved cysteine and the conserved F or W are not part of the CDR3 here.

CDR3: AWSRTPNLSNQPQH; length: 14; V: TRBV30; J: TRBJ1-5
CDR3: ASSSPTGNNYGYT; length: 13; V: TRBV6-5; J: TRBJ1-2
CDR3: ASSLTQSQNYGYT; length: 13; V: TRBV4-1; J: TRBJ1-2
CDR3: ASSTDRGNTEAF; length: 12; V: TRBV5-1; J: TRBJ1-1
CDR3: ASSQVRVGGGNYGYT; length: 15; V: TRBV3-1/TRBV3-2; J: TRBJ1-2
CDR3: ASSSQGAGHAEQY; length: 13; V: TRBV6-5; J: TRBJ2-7
CDR3: ASSLVGTGVNNGYT; length: 14; V: TRBV5-1; J: TRBJ1-2
CDR3: ATGGGTSPQY; length: 10; V: TRBV24-1; J: TRBJ2-5
CDR3: ASSLDRAGGHGANTEAF; length: 17; V: TRBV11-3; J: TRBJ1-1
CDR3: SVEESYDSFSGANVLT; length: 16; V: TRBV29-1; J: TRBJ2-6
CDR3: ASSGTGQGLNSPLH; length: 14; V: TRBV19; J: TRBJ1-6
CDR3: ASTPRGGATNEKLF; length: 14; V: TRBV19; J: TRBJ1-4
CDR3: ASSGQGVQPQH; length: 11; V: TRBV12-3/TRBV12-4; J: TRBJ1-5
CDR3: ASSQLRSINEKLF; length: 13; V: TRBV14; J: TRBJ1-4
CDR3: ASSPSGSSDEQY; length: 12; V: TRBV6-4; J: TRBJ2-7